The 12 T cell receptor beta chains reported below all come from one sample, sequenced in a study of tumor-infiltrating lymphocytes in primary liver carcinoma. Blood RNA originated from unsorted whole blood, with germline DNA additionally extracted. Using a constant-region primer together with ProtoScript II reverse transcriptase, TCR beta cDNA was made from around 500 ng of total RNA. The TCR beta library was amplified through three nested multiplex PCR rounds in a modified ARM-PCR procedure. Each of the first two PCR rounds ran approximately 9 cycles with TRBV1-TRBV30 forward and C-beta reverse primers. TCRdb ran MiXCR on the multiplex PCR reads and lists one entry per CDR3 protein. Among 300,000 to 350,000 distinct CDR3 sequences listed, 58% were seen once. What was sequenced was peripheral blood. These receptors came from a woman aged 25 to 39 with primary liver carcinoma and hepatitis B virus infection.

Regarding this clonotype: This may stem from a read error, because a much larger clone lies one nucleotide away. This chain joins TRBV4-3 and TRBJ2-3; D ambiguous. The CDR3 spans 13 residues. Germline CDR1 reads LGHNA; CDR2 reads YSLEER. The V gene lost 1 base and the J gene lost 6 bases, with 8 bases spanning the gap. The CDR3 coding sequence is TGCGCCAGCAGCCAAGCCCCAAGGGATACGCAGTATTTT. Translating gives CASSQAPRDTQYF.

With respect to this clonotype: This may stem from a read error, because a much larger clone lies one nucleotide away. The chain carries TRBV11-2 and TRBJ1-5; no definite D call. This CDR3 contains 11 residues. Trimming shortened V by 7 bases and J by 9 bases, and 10 bases separated the two germline ends. Germline CDR1 and CDR2: SGHAT and FQNNGV. CDR3 residues: CASNQESPQHF. In nucleotides, the CDR3 is TGTGCCAGCAACCAAGAGTCGCCCCAGCATTTT.

To note about this clonotype: It may be a read error: a sequence one base away is much more abundant. The CDR3 sequence: CAITERASGAETQYF. The CDR3 nucleotides are TGTGCCATCACTGAGAGAGCTAGCGGGGCAGAGACCCAGTACTTC. The V and J genes are TRBV10-3 and TRBJ2-5; 9 positions match TRBD2. The V gene's germline CDR1 is ENHRY and CDR2 SYGVKD. The CDR3 length is 15 residues.

This clonotype was observed at least ten times. This chain uses TRBV6-1 with TRBJ2-2; D gene unclear. This CDR3 is built from 17 residues. Germline-derived CDR1 and CDR2 are MNHNS and SASEGT. V dropped 4 bases and J dropped 3 bases, with 18 bases sitting between them. The CDR3 loop is CASSAPKGGIHTGELFF. Here the CDR3 DNA reads TGTGCCAGCAGTGCTCCTAAGGGTGGCATCCACACCGGGGAGCTGTTTTTT.

This chain joins TRBV4-2 and TRBJ2-3; D call uncertain. There are 15 residues in the CDR3. The V end was cut by 0 bases, the J end by 0 bases, with 7 bases between. The germline CDR1 and CDR2 sequences are LGHNA and YNFKEQ. CDR3 amino acids: CASSQEYGSTDTQYF. For the CDR3, the DNA is TGTGCCAGCAGCCAAGAATATGGGAGCACAGATACGCAGTATTTT.

Note on this clonotype: A much bigger clone sits one base away, suggesting this may be a read error. The chain employs TRBV29-1 and TRBJ2-1, with 8 bases fitting TRBD2. CDR3 length: 14 residues. In germline, CDR1 is SQVTM, CDR2 ANQGSEA. The CDR3 nucleotides are TGCTGCGTTGAGCGGGAGCGGGCCTACAATGAGCAGTTCTTC. This codes for CCVERERAYNEQFF.

The J gene is TRBJ2-2, the V gene TRBV12-3 or TRBV12-4, with 8 positions matching TRBD2. The CDR3 has 16 amino acids. The V and J ends lost 5 bases and 8 bases, in that order; junction bases with no gene match: 13. The CDR3 region is CASSPREAPITGELFF. In DNA, the CDR3 is TGTGCCAGCAGTCCGCGGGAGGCCCCGATCACGGGGGAGCTGTTTTTT.

In regard to this clonotype: Without the conserved terminal phenylalanine or tryptophan, this CDR3 likely stems from a read error. The chain uses TRBV11-2 and TRBJ2-5; 7 bases match TRBD2. The CDR3 contains 15 residues. Per germline, CDR1 SGHAT and CDR2 FQNNGV. Losses at the gene ends were 3 bases for V and 5 bases for J; bases not matched to a gene: 9. CDR3 in amino acids: CASSFRLAGGETQYL. The CDR3 DNA reads as TGTGCCAGCAGCTTTCGACTAGCTGGCGGGGAGACCCAGTACCTC.

To note about this clonotype: The CDR3 does not close with the conserved phenylalanine or tryptophan, likely indicating a read error. The chain joins TRBV11-2 to TRBJ2-3; no definite D call. The CDR3 length is 14 residues. CDR1 and CDR2 from the germline V gene are SGHAT and FQNNGV. This chain's CDR3 is CTSSLGRRTDTQYL. The CDR3 DNA reads TGTACCAGCAGCTTAGGTCGCAGGACAGATACGCAGTATTTG.

As for this clonotype: Germline and junction disagree at one end, which may indicate a read error. This chain links TRBV6-2 or TRBV6-3 with TRBJ1-4, with 7 positions matching TRBD1. In germline, CDR1 is MNHEY, CDR2 SVGEGT. The CDR3 extends over 14 amino acids. CDR3 coding DNA: TGTGCCAGCAGCCGGGGACAGCTAAATGATAAACTGTTTTTT. Translation: CASSRGQLNDKLFF.

Concerning this clonotype itself: With a much larger clone just one base away, this may be a read error. In DNA form, the CDR3 reads TGTGCCGGCAGTTTAAGGGACCTTTATAATTCACCCCTCCACTTT. Protein sequence: CAGSLRDLYNSPLHF. The genes are TRBV12-3 or TRBV12-4 and TRBJ1-6; tentative D call: TRBD1 (5 bases). This CDR3 contains 15 residues.

A note on this clonotype: Since a much larger clone is just one base distant, this may be a read error. The J gene is TRBJ1-2, the V gene TRBV4-1, with unresolved D. Germline V gene lookup returns CDR1 MGHRA and CDR2 YSYEKL. CDR3 length: 16 residues. CDR3 nucleotide sequence: TGCGCCAGCAGCCAAGATTTTTCTGGGGTCCCCTATAGCTACACCTTC. Its protein is CASSQDFSGVPYSYTF.